These T cell receptor beta chains were read from a single sample in a study of beta chain features in type 1 diabetes. The protocol was immunoSEQ multiplex PCR, while the TCRdb copy is restricted to in-frame clones and leaves out a portion. The top ten clones hold approximately 0.093% of a sample with 680,000 or so clones, about a sixth of them seen once. Source material: naive CD4+ T cells from blood. The receptors were gathered from a man aged 18 to 30 in good health. CDR3s include the opening cysteine and the closing phenylalanine or tryptophan. The D gene is left open where the match is weak. Some rows have no size entry. The others give once, few or many, or a class for an expanded clone.

TRBV9	TRBD1	TRBJ1-1	few	TGTGCCAGCAGCTTGCAGCAGGGGGGGACTGAAGCTTTCTTT	CASSLQQGGTEAFF
TRBV28	TRBD1	TRBJ1-2	NA	TGTGCCAGCAGTCCAGGACAGGCACTCTATGGCTACACCTTC	CASSPGQALYGYTF
TRBV7-2	NA	TRBJ2-7	few	TGTGCCAGCAGTTTGGCTGACTACGAGCAGTACTTC	CASSLADYEQYF
TRBV5-6	NA	TRBJ2-2	few	TGTGCCAGCAGCTTGGTGGCGACAGAGAACACCGGGGAGCTGTTTTTT	CASSLVATENTGELFF
TRBV2	TRBD1	TRBJ1-2	NA	TGTGCCACCACCGGACAGGCCGGGGGCTATGGCTACACCTTC	CATTGQAGGYGYTF
TRBV13	TRBD1	TRBJ2-3	NA	TGTGCCAGCAGCCCCCCCAGGGGGCAGGTAGATACGCAGTATTTT	CASSPPRGQVDTQYF
TRBV5-1	NA	TRBJ1-3	few	TGCGCCAGCAGCCAATCTAGCGGATCAGGAAACACCATATATTTT	CASSQSSGSGNTIYF
TRBV4-3	NA	TRBJ2-3	NA	TGCGCCAGCAGCCAAGCCGGGCGATCATCGGATGGAATAGGAGGCACAGATACGCAGTATTTT	CASSQAGRSSDGIGGTDTQYF
TRBV4-3	NA	TRBJ1-2	NA	TGCGCCAGCAGCCAGCACCATAGAACAGGGCCGACTCCCTATGGCTACACCTTC	CASSQHHRTGPTPYGYTF
TRBV28	NA	TRBJ2-7	NA	TGTGCCAGCGCATCCTACGAGCAGTACTTC	CASASYEQYF
TRBV6-1	TRBD2	TRBJ2-5	NA	TGTGCCAGCAGCGGGGGGGCCACGTGGCAAGAGACCCAGTACTTC	CASSGGATWQETQYF
TRBV10-3	TRBD2	TRBJ2-5	NA	TGTGCCATCAGTGAGACTAGCGGGAGGGCCGGGGAGACCCAGTACTTC	CAISETSGRAGETQYF
TRBV10-3	NA	TRBJ2-6	few	TGTGCCATCAGTGAGCGGGACAGGGCCAACGTCCTGACTTTC	CAISERDRANVLTF
TRBV9	TRBD2	TRBJ2-5	few	TGTGCCAGCAGCGTAGCGGTGACTAGCGGACAAGAGACCCAGTACTTC	CASSVAVTSGQETQYF
TRBV5-1	TRBD1	TRBJ2-4	few	TGCGCCAGCAGCTGGACAGGTGAAGCCAAAAACATTCAGTACTTC	CASSWTGEAKNIQYF
TRBV9	NA	TRBJ2-7	few	TGTGCCAGCAGCGTATCCGATGGCTCCTACGAGCAGTACTTC	CASSVSDGSYEQYF
TRBV7-8	NA	TRBJ1-4	few	TGTGCCAGCGGGAACAGAGCCCTTGAAAAACTGTTTTTT	CASGNRALEKLFF
TRBV4-1	TRBD2	TRBJ2-3	NA	TGCGCCAGCAGCCATAGCGGGGGGAAAACAGATACGCAGTATTTT	CASSHSGGKTDTQYF
TRBV15	NA	TRBJ2-7	few	TGTGCCACCAGCACCCACTACGAGCAGTACTTC	CATSTHYEQYF
TRBV9	NA	TRBJ2-5	NA	TGTGCCAGCAGCGTAGCGGCGGGACGTCAAGAGACCCAGTACTTC	CASSVAAGRQETQYF
TRBV6-4	NA	TRBJ1-5	NA	TGTGCCAGCAGCAGATTAGAAAATCAGCCCCAGCATTTT	CASSRLENQPQHF
TRBV6-6	NA	TRBJ2-1	NA	TGTGCCAGCAGTTACGGATGGTTAGAGCAGTTCTTC	CASSYGWLEQFF